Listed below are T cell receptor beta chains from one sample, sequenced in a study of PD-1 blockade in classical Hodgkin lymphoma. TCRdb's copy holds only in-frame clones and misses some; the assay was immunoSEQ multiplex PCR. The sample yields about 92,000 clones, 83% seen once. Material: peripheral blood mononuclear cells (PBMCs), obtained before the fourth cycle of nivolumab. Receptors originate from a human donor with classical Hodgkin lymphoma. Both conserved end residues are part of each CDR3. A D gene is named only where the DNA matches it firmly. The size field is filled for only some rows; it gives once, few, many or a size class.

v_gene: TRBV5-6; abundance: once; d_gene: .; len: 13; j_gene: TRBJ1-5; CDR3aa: CASSSQGNQPQHF; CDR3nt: TGTGCCAGCAGCTCCCAGGGGAATCAGCCCCAGCATTTT
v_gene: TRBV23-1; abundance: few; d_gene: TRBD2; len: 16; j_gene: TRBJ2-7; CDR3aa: CASSQGLAESSYEQYF; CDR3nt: TGCGCCAGCAGTCAGGGACTAGCGGAAAGCTCCTACGAGCAGTACTTC
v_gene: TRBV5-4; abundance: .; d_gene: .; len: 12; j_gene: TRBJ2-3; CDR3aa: CASSLAADTQYF; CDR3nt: TGTGCCAGCAGCTTGGCCGCAGATACGCAGTATTTT
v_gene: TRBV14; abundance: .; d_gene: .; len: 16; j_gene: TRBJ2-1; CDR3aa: CASSTYAGITYNEQFF; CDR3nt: TGTGCCAGCTCCACCTATGCGGGGATCACCTACAATGAGCAGTTCTTC
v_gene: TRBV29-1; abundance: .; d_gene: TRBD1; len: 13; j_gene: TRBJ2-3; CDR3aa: CSVGGTGWDTQYF; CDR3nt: TGCAGCGTTGGCGGGACAGGGTGGGATACGCAGTATTTT
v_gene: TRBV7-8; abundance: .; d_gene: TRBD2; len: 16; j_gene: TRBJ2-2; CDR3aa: CASSSLAGMNTGELFF; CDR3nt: TGTGCCAGCAGCTCCTTAGCGGGAATGAACACCGGGGAGCTGTTTTTT
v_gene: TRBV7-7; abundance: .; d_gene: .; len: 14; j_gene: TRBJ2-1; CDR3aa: CASSLNGANNEQFF; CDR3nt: TGTGCCAGCAGCTTAAACGGGGCCAACAATGAGCAGTTCTTC
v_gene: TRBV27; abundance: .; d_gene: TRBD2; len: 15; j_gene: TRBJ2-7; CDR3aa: CASSLSRLASYEQYF; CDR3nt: TGTGCCAGCAGTTTATCTCGACTAGCTTCCTACGAGCAGTACTTC
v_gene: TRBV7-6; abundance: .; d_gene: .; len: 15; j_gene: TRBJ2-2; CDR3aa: CASSLAGRNTGELFF; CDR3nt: TGTGCCAGCAGCTTAGCGGGCCGAAACACCGGGGAGCTGTTTTTT
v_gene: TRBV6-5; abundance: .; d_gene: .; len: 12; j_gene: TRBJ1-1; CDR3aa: CASTKVGTEAFF; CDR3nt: TGTGCCAGCACTAAAGTGGGGACTGAAGCTTTCTTT
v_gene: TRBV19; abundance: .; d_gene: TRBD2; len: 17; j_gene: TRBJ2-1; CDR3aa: CASSIADGLAGINEQFF; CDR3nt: TGTGCCAGTAGTATAGCAGACGGGCTAGCGGGAATAAATGAGCAGTTCTTC
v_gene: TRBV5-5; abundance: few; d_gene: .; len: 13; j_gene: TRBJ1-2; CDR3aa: CASSLNYNYGYTF; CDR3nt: TGTGCCAGCAGCTTGAACTACAACTATGGCTACACCTTC
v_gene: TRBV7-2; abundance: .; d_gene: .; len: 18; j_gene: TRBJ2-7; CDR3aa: CASSLPRELRPNSYEQYF; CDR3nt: TGTGCCAGCAGCTTACCGCGGGAACTTCGCCCTAACTCCTACGAGCAGTACTTC
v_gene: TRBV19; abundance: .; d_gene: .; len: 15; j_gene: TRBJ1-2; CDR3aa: CASSIDASEPYGYTF; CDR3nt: TGTGCCAGTAGTATAGACGCGAGCGAACCCTATGGCTACACCTTC
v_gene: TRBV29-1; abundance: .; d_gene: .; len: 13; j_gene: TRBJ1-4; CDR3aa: CSGSPGPNEKLFF; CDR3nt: TGCAGCGGTTCCCCGGGACCCAATGAAAAACTGTTTTTT
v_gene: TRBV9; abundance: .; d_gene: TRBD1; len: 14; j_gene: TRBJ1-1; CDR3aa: CASSVQGAGTEAFF; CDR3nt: TGTGCCAGCAGCGTACAGGGGGCCGGGACTGAAGCTTTCTTT
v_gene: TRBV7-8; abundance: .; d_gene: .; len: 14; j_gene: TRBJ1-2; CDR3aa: CASSLTYRGEGYTF; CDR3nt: TGTGCCAGCAGCTTAACCTACCGGGGAGAGGGCTACACCTTC
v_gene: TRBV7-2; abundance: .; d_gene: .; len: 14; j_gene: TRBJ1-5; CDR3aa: CASSGQSNNQPQHF; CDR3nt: TGTGCCAGCAGTGGACAGAGCAACAATCAGCCCCAGCATTTT
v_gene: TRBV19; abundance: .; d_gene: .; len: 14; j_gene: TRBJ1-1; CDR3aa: CASSPGTLNTEAFF; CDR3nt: TGTGCCAGTAGTCCAGGGACACTGAACACTGAAGCTTTCTTT
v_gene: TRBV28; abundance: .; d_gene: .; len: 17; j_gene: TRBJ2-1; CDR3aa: CASSSFRGSGTYNEQFF; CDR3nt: TGTGCCAGCAGTTCCTTCCGTGGTAGCGGCACCTACAATGAGCAGTTCTTC
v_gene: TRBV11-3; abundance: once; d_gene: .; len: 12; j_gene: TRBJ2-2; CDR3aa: CASRRVGGELFF; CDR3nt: TGTGCCAGCAGGAGGGTCGGCGGGGAGCTGTTTTTT
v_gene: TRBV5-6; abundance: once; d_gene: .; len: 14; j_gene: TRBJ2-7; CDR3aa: CASSLVGRSYEQYF; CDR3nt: TGTGCCAGCAGCTTGGTTGGTCGCTCCTACGAGCAGTACTTC
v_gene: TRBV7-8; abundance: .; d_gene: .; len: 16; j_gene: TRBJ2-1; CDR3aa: CASSLALGPVSSEQFF; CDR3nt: TGTGCCAGCAGCTTAGCATTAGGGCCCGTTAGTTCTGAGCAGTTCTTC
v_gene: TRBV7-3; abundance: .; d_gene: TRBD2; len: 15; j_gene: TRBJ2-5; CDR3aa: CASSPSGTAGGTQYF; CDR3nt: TGTGCCAGCAGCCCCAGCGGGACCGCCGGGGGGACCCAGTACTTC
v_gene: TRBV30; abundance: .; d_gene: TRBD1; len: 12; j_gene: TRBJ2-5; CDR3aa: CAWNRGVETQYF; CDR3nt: TGTGCCTGGAACAGGGGAGTAGAGACCCAGTACTTC
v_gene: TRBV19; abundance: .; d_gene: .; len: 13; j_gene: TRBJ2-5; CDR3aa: CASSPRGRETQYF; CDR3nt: TGTGCCAGTAGTCCCCGGGGGCGGGAGACCCAGTACTTC
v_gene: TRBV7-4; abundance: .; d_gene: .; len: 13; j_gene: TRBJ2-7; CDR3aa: CASSLRGPYEQYF; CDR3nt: TGTGCCAGCAGCTTAAGAGGCCCCTACGAGCAGTACTTC
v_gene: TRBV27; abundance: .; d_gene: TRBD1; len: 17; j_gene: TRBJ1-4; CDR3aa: CASTTTGQGNTNEKLFF; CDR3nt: TGTGCCAGCACCACAACGGGACAGGGAAACACTAATGAAAAACTGTTTTTT
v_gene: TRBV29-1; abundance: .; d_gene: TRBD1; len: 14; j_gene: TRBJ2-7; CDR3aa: CSAIYRTGGYEQYF; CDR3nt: TGCAGCGCTATCTACCGGACAGGGGGTTACGAGCAGTACTTC
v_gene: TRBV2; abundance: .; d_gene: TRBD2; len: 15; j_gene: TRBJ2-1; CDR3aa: CASSEGVAGEDEQFF; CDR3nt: TGTGCCAGCAGTGAAGGAGTAGCGGGAGAGGATGAGCAGTTCTTC
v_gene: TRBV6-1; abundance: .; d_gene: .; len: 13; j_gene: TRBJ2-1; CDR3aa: CASSDDLGGEQFF; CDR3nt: TGTGCCAGCAGTGATGACCTGGGAGGTGAGCAGTTCTTC
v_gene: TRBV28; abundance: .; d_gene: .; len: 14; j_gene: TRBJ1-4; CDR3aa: CASSSGDVLEKLFF; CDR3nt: TGTGCCAGCAGTTCCGGGGACGTTCTTGAAAAACTGTTTTTT
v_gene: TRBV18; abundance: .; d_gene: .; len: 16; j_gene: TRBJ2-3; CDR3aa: CASSPPDSRHGSTQYF; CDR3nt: TGTGCCAGCTCACCCCCGGACTCCCGCCACGGGAGTACGCAGTATTTT
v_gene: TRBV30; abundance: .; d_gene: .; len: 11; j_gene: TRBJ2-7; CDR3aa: CAWSVSEVQYF; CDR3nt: TGTGCCTGGAGTGTGTCCGAGGTACAGTACTTC
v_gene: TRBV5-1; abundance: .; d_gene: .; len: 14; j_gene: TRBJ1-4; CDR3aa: CASSLVGADEKLFF; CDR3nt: TGCGCCAGCAGCTTGGTCGGGGCGGATGAAAAACTGTTTTTT
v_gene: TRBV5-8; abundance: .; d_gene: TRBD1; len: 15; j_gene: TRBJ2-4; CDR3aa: CASSLTGTGESIQYF; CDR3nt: TGTGCCAGCAGCTTGACCGGGACAGGGGAGAGCATTCAGTACTTC
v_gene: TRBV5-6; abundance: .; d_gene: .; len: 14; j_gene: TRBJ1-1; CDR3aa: CASSPTGRATEAFF; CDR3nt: TGTGCCAGCAGCCCGACAGGTCGGGCGACTGAAGCTTTCTTT
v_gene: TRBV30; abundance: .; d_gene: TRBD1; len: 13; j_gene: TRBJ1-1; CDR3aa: CAWSKGANTEAFF; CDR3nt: TGTGCCTGGAGTAAGGGGGCGAACACTGAAGCTTTCTTT
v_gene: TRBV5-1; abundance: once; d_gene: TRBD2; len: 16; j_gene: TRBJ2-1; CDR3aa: CASSSTLGTSLDEQFF; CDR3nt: TGCGCCAGCAGCTCCACCCTTGGGACTAGCCTCGATGAGCAGTTCTTC
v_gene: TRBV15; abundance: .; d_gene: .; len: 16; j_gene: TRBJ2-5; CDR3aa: CATSRDRGGGGKTQYF; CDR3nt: TGTGCCACCAGCAGAGATCGAGGTGGCGGCGGGAAGACCCAGTACTTC